Listed below are T cell receptor beta chains from one sample, sequenced in a study of blood T cell repertoires in COVID-19. Sequencing used immunoSEQ multiplex PCR; TCRdb keeps in-frame clones, though not all of them. Among hundreds of thousands of clones listed, roughly 89% were seen once. Sample: peripheral blood. These receptor sequences come from a woman under 40 with active or convalescent COVID-19. The CDR3 runs from the conserved cysteine through the conserved F or W. D genes are given only for firm matches. Rows may omit the clone size; those that give it use once, few, many or a size class.

CDR3aa	CDR3nt	d_gene	j_gene	v_gene	abundance
CASSNYPGQGNTEAFF	TGTGCCAGCAGTAACTACCCGGGACAAGGGAACACTGAAGCTTTCTTT	-	TRBJ1-1	TRBV27	-
CASSWGSQETQYF	TGTGCCAGCAGCTGGGGCAGCCAAGAGACCCAGTACTTC	-	TRBJ2-5	TRBV7-9	-
CASGGGYEQYF	TGTGCCAGCGGGGGAGGCTACGAGCAGTACTTC	-	TRBJ2-7	TRBV3-1/TRBV3-2	-
CASSYTPGTGLMNTEAFF	TGTGCCAGCAGTTACACGCCCGGGACAGGGCTCATGAACACTGAAGCTTTCTTT	TRBD1	TRBJ1-1	TRBV5-8	-
CASSGTSEAFF	TGTGCCAGCAGCGGGACAAGTGAAGCTTTCTTT	-	TRBJ1-1	TRBV5-4	-
CASSFRGGTGAIEQFF	TGTGCCAGCAGCTTTAGGGGCGGGACAGGGGCAATAGAGCAGTTCTTC	TRBD1	TRBJ2-1	TRBV7-9	-
CAWRTGGTEAFF	TGTGCCTGGAGGACAGGGGGGACTGAAGCTTTCTTT	TRBD1	TRBJ1-1	TRBV30	once
CASSYYQKNTEAFF	TGTGCCAGCAGTTACTACCAGAAAAACACTGAAGCTTTCTTT	-	TRBJ1-1	TRBV6-5	-
CASSPPIGDYFFEELFF	TGTGCCAGCTCACCACCGATCGGGGACTATTTTTTCGAGGAGCTGTTTTTT	TRBD2	TRBJ2-2	TRBV18	once
CASATGNVANEKLFF	TGCGCCAGCGCCACAGGGAATGTGGCTAATGAAAAACTGTTTTTT	-	TRBJ1-4	TRBV5-1	-
CASRQGRNTGELFF	TGTGCCAGCAGACAGGGGCGGAACACCGGGGAGCTGTTTTTT	TRBD1	TRBJ2-2	TRBV6-4	-
CASSHWWSPTTNYGYTF	TGCGCCAGCAGCCATTGGTGGAGCCCTACCACTAACTATGGCTACACCTTC	-	TRBJ1-2	TRBV4-1	-
CASSQGLAVNYEQYF	TGCGCCAGCAGCCAGGGACTAGCGGTTAACTACGAGCAGTACTTC	TRBD2	TRBJ2-7	TRBV4-1	-